Given below is one T cell receptor beta chain in context. Antigen: not known. This sample was included in a study of T cells in localized non-small cell lung cancer. Study outcomes and limitations: Uninvolved adjacent lung, not tumor, had the highest T cell clonality. Density of T cells in blood, when higher, went with longer overall survival.

TCRdb keeps only in-frame clones here, not all; method: immunoSEQ multiplex PCR. The table lists around 69,000 clones, about nine tenths of them singletons. The sequence was obtained from a woman aged 40-70 years with stage I lung adenocarcinoma. This specimen consisted of peripheral blood, obtained before any cancer treatment.

The CDR3 protein is CASTSGIYNEQFF. As DNA, the CDR3 is TGTGCCTCAACTAGCGGCATCTACAATGAGCAGTTCTTC. The genes are TRBV7-6 and TRBJ2-1, with TRBD2 identical over 8 bases. Looked up from germline, CDR1 is SGHVS and CDR2 is FNYEAQ. The CDR3 runs to 13 residues. Trimming removed 11 bases from V and 3 bases from J; junction bases left unmatched: 6.